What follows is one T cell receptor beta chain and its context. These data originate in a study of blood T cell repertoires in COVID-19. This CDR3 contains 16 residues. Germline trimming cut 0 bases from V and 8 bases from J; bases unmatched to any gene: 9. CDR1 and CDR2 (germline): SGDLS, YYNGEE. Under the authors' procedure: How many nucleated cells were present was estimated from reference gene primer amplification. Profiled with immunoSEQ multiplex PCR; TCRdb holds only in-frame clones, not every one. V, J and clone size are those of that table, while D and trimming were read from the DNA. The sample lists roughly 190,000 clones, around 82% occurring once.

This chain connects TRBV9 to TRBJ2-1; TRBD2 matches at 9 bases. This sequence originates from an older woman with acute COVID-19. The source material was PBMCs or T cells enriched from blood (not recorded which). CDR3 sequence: CASSVGGGRAMDEQFF. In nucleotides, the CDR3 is TGTGCCAGCAGCGTAGGGGGCGGGAGGGCCATGGATGAGCAGTTCTTC.